A selection of T cell receptor beta chains follows, all from one sample in a study of cytomegalovirus exposure and HLA in healthy donors. Clones were sequenced by immunoSEQ multiplex PCR, and TCRdb holds only the in-frame ones, with some missing. This sample has roughly 100,000 clones, with around 77% found just once. The sequencing sample was made of PBMCs. The receptors come from a female donor in good health and CMV-seronegative. The CDR3 runs from the conserved cysteine through the conserved F or W. D genes are given only for firm matches. Expanded clones are given a class, and other clones once, few, many or no size at all.

cdr3_nt	cdr3_aa	j_call	d_call	clone_size	v_call
TGTGCCAGCAGCGAACAGGGGGCCTCTGGAAACACCATATATTTT	CASSEQGASGNTIYF	TRBJ1-3	TRBD1	once	TRBV2
TGTGCTAGTGGTTTGGTGCAGGGCCCTATGAACACTGAAGCTTTCTTT	CASGLVQGPMNTEAFF	TRBJ1-1	NA	NA	TRBV12-5
TGTGCCACCGTGGACTCGAACACCGGGGAGCTGTTTTTT	CATVDSNTGELFF	TRBJ2-2	NA	NA	TRBV19
TGTGCCAGCTCACCAGGCGGCGCGCGATCTGGAAACACCATATATTTT	CASSPGGARSGNTIYF	TRBJ1-3	NA	NA	TRBV18
TGTGCCAGCAGCCGATTCGGACAGGGGACCGAGCAGTACTTC	CASSRFGQGTEQYF	TRBJ2-7	TRBD1	NA	TRBV14
TGCGCCAGCAGCCGAAAGTCTTACGGCAATGAGCAGTTCTTC	CASSRKSYGNEQFF	TRBJ2-1	NA	NA	TRBV4-3
TGTGCCAGCAGCAGGGAAGAGACCCAGTACTTC	CASSREETQYF	TRBJ2-5	NA	NA	TRBV6-1
TGTGCCACCAGTGAGGGAAGGACAGGACCCTATGGCTACACCTTC	CATSEGRTGPYGYTF	TRBJ1-2	TRBD1	NA	TRBV5-4
TGCGCCAGCGGTAGCGGGAGCTACGAGCAGTACTTC	CASGSGSYEQYF	TRBJ2-7	TRBD2	NA	TRBV5-1
TGCGCCAGCAGCCAAGATTGGGGAGCTAACTATGGCTACACCTTC	CASSQDWGANYGYTF	TRBJ1-2	NA	NA	TRBV4-3
TGCGCCAGCAGTACCGGGAGGCCCCTTGTAGAGACCCAGTACTTC	CASSTGRPLVETQYF	TRBJ2-5	TRBD2	NA	TRBV5-1
TGTGCCAGCAGCGGCCAGACAGGGGGCACCGGGGAGCTGTTTTTT	CASSGQTGGTGELFF	TRBJ2-2	TRBD1	NA	TRBV7-2